This paragraph covers one TCR beta chain sequence. No cognate antigen has been identified for it. Base qualities were left out, and no much larger clone turns up one base away. These data are taken from a study of CD8+CD57+ T cells in acquired aplastic anemia listed by TCRdb under 2018. For context, the study as a whole: DNA extracted from sorted CD4+ and CD8+ cells had a mean of around 3 ug, with a range of roughly 0.18 to 27.4 ug. CD8+CD57+ expansion was defined as frequency above the mean frequency observed in healthy subjects.

Paper-wide results and their limitations: Patients and healthy controls showed no significant difference in CD8+ Simpson's diversity (P=0.060). Although under 35 CD8+ CDR3 sequences were shared by patients and controls, these sequences appeared highly expressed in patients and within the immunodominant clones of patients.

V sheds 4 bases and J sheds 1 base, leaving 17 bases between their ends. According to the germline V gene, CDR1 reads ENHRY and CDR2 reads SYGVKD. The CDR3 starts with the cysteine, ends with the phenylalanine, and has 17 residues. The kept DNA is CDR3 alone, 51 bases in frame from the first base. TCR beta VDJ combination and CDR3 sequence profiling used genomic DNA as the template. An Illumina HiSeq 2000 was the platform used for TCR repertoire sequencing. Per the authors' processing: TRBV/TRBJ rearrangement plots, CDR3 size and DJ length profiles, and Simpson's diversity index were used to evaluate the repertoires. Whichever DNA sequence was most abundant in the deep sequencing data was defined as the immunodominant clone. CDR3 amino acid sequences were checked for sharing across subjects and were also compared against the VDJdb database and published repertoires. The public reads were reanalyzed by TCRdb: fastp trimming at Q25, MiXCR alignment, in-frame beta chains only. Rows matching on CDR3 protein sequence are summarized as one entry with the most common DNA and genes. TCRdb's processing, not the study's, gives the V and J calls here. The table for this sample lists under 250,000 distinct CDR3 sequences; approximately 45% of them were counted only once. 7% to 9.5% of the sample is in the top ten clones.

Patients chosen for sequencing had shown expansion of CD8+CD57+ cells by flow cytometry. Every patient had a diagnosis of severe acquired aplastic anemia based on International Study of Aplastic Anemia and Agranulocytosis and Camitta criteria. Patients had received no therapy at the time of blood sampling. TCR repertoires of sorted CD4+ and CD8+ blood T cells from severe aplastic anemia patients and healthy subjects were deep-sequenced in the study. Patients were enrolled under clinicaltrials.gov protocols 00001620, 01623167, 00001397, 00071045, 00081523 and 00961064 in the USA. Ficoll-Paque density gradient centrifugation was used to isolate peripheral blood mononuclear cells. Before DNA extraction, CD4+ and CD8+ T cells were sorted by FACS or by magnetic beads.

Here the chain combines TRBV10-3 and TRBJ1-5; TRBD1 is a weak D gene call, 6 bases matching. This clonotype was sampled from a human donor with aplastic anemia. Sequencing input: sorted CD4+, CD8+, or CD8+CD57+ T cells (not recorded which) from PBMCs. This receptor carries the CDR3 CAISGAGGAGSNQPQHF. The DNA reads TGTGCCATCAGTGGAGCGGGGGGCGCGGGCAGCAATCAGCCCCAGCATTTT.